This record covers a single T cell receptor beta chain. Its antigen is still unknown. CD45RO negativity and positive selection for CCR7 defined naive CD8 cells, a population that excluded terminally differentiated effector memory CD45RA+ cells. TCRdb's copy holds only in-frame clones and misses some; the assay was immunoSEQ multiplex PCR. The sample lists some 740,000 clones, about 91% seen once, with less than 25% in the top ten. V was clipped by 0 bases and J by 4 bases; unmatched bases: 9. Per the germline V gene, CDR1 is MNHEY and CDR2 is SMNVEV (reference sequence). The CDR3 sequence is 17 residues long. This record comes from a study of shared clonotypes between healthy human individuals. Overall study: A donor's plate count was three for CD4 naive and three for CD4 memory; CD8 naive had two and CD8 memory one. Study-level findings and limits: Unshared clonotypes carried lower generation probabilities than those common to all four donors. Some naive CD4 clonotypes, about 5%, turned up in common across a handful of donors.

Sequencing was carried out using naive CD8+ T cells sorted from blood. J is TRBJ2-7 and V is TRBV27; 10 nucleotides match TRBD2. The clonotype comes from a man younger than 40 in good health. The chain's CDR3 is CASSLSGASGRKYEQYF. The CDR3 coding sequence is TGTGCCAGCAGTTTATCGGGGGCTAGCGGGAGAAAATACGAGCAGTACTTC.